Each of the 14 T cell receptor beta chains below was sequenced from the same sample in a study of OX40 agonist ivuxolimab in advanced cancers. Preparation of the library involved the immunoSEQ multiplex PCR assay. Sourced from immuneACCESS, this table was stored by TCRdb with only in-frame sequences that have V and J called. A share of the clones is absent; for the studies checked, an unresolved V gene accounts for under half, and the remainder has no known explanation. In all, the sample holds just under 85,000 clones, and 70% to 90% of those were seen once. 0.75% to 0.85% of the sample belongs to the ten largest clones. This specimen consisted of CD4+ or CD8+ T cells sorted from blood, obtained in a trial of the OX40 agonist ivuxolimab. Receptors were obtained from an adult with an advanced solid tumor such as melanoma, head and neck, liver or kidney cancer.

This clone is a singleton in its sample. This chain joins TRBV4-2 and TRBJ2-1; D may be TRBD2 (5 bases). There are 16 residues in the CDR3. Trimming removed 0 bases from V and 9 bases from J, with 18 bases in between. CDR1 and CDR2 (germline): LGHNA, YNFKEQ. The CDR3 spells CASSQDRVGALSEQFF. The CDR3 DNA follows: TGTGCCAGCAGCCAAGATCGGGTGGGAGCATTAAGTGAGCAGTTCTTC.

The gene calls are TRBV5-1 and TRBJ2-3; the D is unclear. The CDR3 extends over 15 amino acids. CDR1 and CDR2 (germline): SGHRS, YFSETQ. Trimming left V 0 bases short and J 0 bases short, with 8 bases between. The CDR3: CASSLAATSTDTQYF. CDR3 coding DNA: TGCGCCAGCAGCTTGGCTGCAACTAGCACAGATACGCAGTATTTT.

The chain is built from TRBV6-6 and TRBJ1-1; no clear D gene. The CDR3 extends over 13 amino acids. Trimming cost V 1 base and J 6 bases, with 9 bases left between them. CDR1 and CDR2 from the germline V gene are MNHNY and SVGAGI (reference sequence). The CDR3 here is CASSYLNPAEAFF. CDR3 nucleotides: TGTGCCAGCAGTTACTTAAACCCCGCTGAAGCTTTCTTT.

The chain links TRBV10-3 to TRBJ1-6, with D perhaps TRBD1 (6 bases). Germline CDR1 and CDR2: ENHRY and SYGVKD. V was pared by 5 bases and J by 7 bases, with 12 bases between. CDR3 length: 14 amino acids. CDR3 amino acids: CAISPGQLNSPLHF. DNA for the CDR3: TGTGCCATCAGTCCTGGACAGCTAAATTCACCCCTCCACTTT.

In regard to this clone: The germline gene is not matched at one end of the junction; a read error may be the cause. V usage is TRBV7-7 and J usage is TRBJ2-2, with D possibly being TRBD1 (5 bases). Germline V gene data show CDR1 as SSHAT and CDR2 as FNYEAQ (reference sequence). CDR3 length equals 15 residues. This CDR3 is CASSSGNWFTGELFF. DNA for the CDR3: TGTGCTAGCAGCTCAGGGAATTGGTTCACCGGGGAGCTGTTTTTT.

This clone was counted only a few times. This chain uses TRBV10-2 with TRBJ2-7; D perhaps matches TRBD2 (5 bases). This CDR3 contains 13 residues. The V and J ends lost 2 bases and 5 bases respectively, with 10 bases between them. CDR1 is WSHSY, CDR2 SAAADI, per germline. The CDR3 coding sequence is TGCGCCAGCAGTGAGCAAGGAGGAAACGAGCAGTACTTC. Amino acid sequence: CASSEQGGNEQYF.

This clone was seen a few times. This chain uses TRBV7-6 with TRBJ1-1; D possibly corresponds to TRBD1 (6 bases). Trimming pared 5 bases from V and 0 bases from J, leaving 16 bases between. Germline CDR1 and CDR2: SGHVS and FNYEAQ. The CDR3 contains 16 residues. CDR3 DNA sequence: TGTGCCAGCAGCCCTACTCCACAGGGCCTGAACACTGAAGCTTTCTTT. It encodes CASSPTPQGLNTEAFF.

This clone was detected once. CDR3 DNA: TGTGCCAGCAGGCCGGGCGCACAGTATGGCTACACCTTC. Amino acid sequence: CASRPGAQYGYTF. The chain links TRBV6-6 to TRBJ1-2, with no clear D. V lost 6 bases and J lost 5, with 13 bases in between. The CDR3 spans 13 residues. CDR1 and CDR2 from the germline V gene are MNHNY and SVGAGI (reference sequence).

The chain couples TRBV7-9 to TRBJ1-6, with 7 bases that match TRBD1. V dropped 10 bases and J dropped 5; count of bases not matched to a gene: 5. The germline V gene encodes CDR1 SEHNR and CDR2 FQNEAQ (reference sequence). This CDR3 has 13 amino acids. CDR3 amino acids: CAIQDRDNSPLHF. The CDR3 nucleotides are TGTGCCATCCAAGACAGGGATAATTCACCCCTCCACTTT.

The rearrangement uses TRBV5-1 and TRBJ2-5; possibly TRBD1 for D (5 bases). CDR1 SGHRS and CDR2 YFSETQ come from the germline V gene. The ends were cut back, 2 bases at V and 0 bases at J, with 11 bases in the middle. This CDR3 has 15 residues. In DNA, the CDR3 is TGCGCCAGCAGCTTAGTATCAGGGTACCAAGAGACCCAGTACTTC. Its translation is CASSLVSGYQETQYF.

The rearrangement uses TRBV7-8 and TRBJ2-1; possibly TRBD1 for D (6 bases). The CDR3 is 16 amino acids. The V end was cut by 1 base, the J end by 2 bases, with 12 bases between. Germline V gene data show CDR1 as SGHVS and CDR2 as FQNEAQ. CDR3 amino acids: CASSLGGGGPYNEQFF. CDR3 DNA sequence: TGTGCCAGCAGCTTAGGTGGTGGGGGCCCCTACAATGAGCAGTTCTTC.

This chain links TRBV5-1 with TRBJ1-2, with a weak D call TRBD1 (6 bases). CDR1 SGHRS and CDR2 YFSETQ come from the germline V gene. Trimming cost V 5 bases and J 4 bases, with 15 bases left between them. CDR3 size: 14 residues. DNA for the CDR3: TGCGCCAGCAGTGCCAGGGGCGCGGGCTATGGCTACACCTTC. It is translated as CASSARGAGYGYTF.

The chain links TRBV2 to TRBJ1-1; 7 bases align to TRBD1. Germline CDR1 SNHLY, CDR2 FYNNEI. The junction had 15 bases not matched to a gene; V was cut back by 0 bases and J by 5 bases. The CDR3 has 18 amino acids. In DNA, the CDR3 is TGTGCCAGCAGTGAAGCGGTCGGGACAGCCAGGACGAGTACTGAAGCTTTCTTT. It yields the protein CASSEAVGTARTSTEAFF.

The chain links TRBV6-5 to TRBJ2-7; D ambiguous. Trimming cost V 1 base and J 1 base, with 5 bases left between them. Germline values: CDR1 MNHEY, CDR2 SVGAGI. The CDR3 loop spans 13 amino acids. The CDR3 loop is CASSYLRSYEQYF. DNA of the CDR3: TGTGCCAGCAGTTACTTACGGTCCTACGAGCAGTACTTC.